These 28 T cell receptor beta chains came from one sample sequenced in a study of PD-1 blockade in classical Hodgkin lymphoma. Every patient relapsed after autologous stem cell transplantation, and brentuximab vedotin exposure varied. Measured with immunoSEQ multiplex PCR; TCRdb has only the in-frame clones, and not every one. The table records under 65,000 clones, 85% to 90% of them present only once. The sample was peripheral blood mononuclear cells (PBMCs), taken at baseline. The receptors derive from a human donor with classical Hodgkin lymphoma.

The chain combines TRBV10-3 with TRBJ1-4; TRBD1 is a possible D gene (5 bases). V gave up 4 bases and J gave up 8 bases, with 11 bases separating them. The CDR3 consists of 13 residues. The germline V gene has CDR1 ENHRY and CDR2 SYGVKD. CDR3 in DNA: TGTGCCATCAGTGTGGGACTAGGAGAAAAACTGTTTTTT. It specifies CAISVGLGEKLFF.

The chain links TRBV30 to TRBJ1-6, with a tentative D call TRBD1 (5 bases). This CDR3 region has 14 residues. Looked up from germline, CDR1 is GTSNPN and CDR2 is SVGIG (reference sequence). V lost 4 bases and J 5 bases, leaving 12 bases between the germline ends. Here the CDR3 DNA reads TGTGCCTGGATAGGGGCCAGCAATAATTCACCCCTCCACTTT. It specifies CAWIGASNNSPLHF.

This chain connects TRBV11-1 to TRBJ2-7; D remains unclear. Germline V CDR1 and CDR2: SGHAT, FQDESV (reference sequence). Trimming removed 3 bases from V and 1 base from J, with 10 bases in between. This CDR3 has 14 residues. The CDR3 bases are TGTGCCAGCAGCTTGATCGGCCCATCCTACGAGCAGTACTTC. This translates into CASSLIGPSYEQYF.

The V gene is TRBV7-8, the J gene TRBJ2-5; 7 positions agree with TRBD1. The V gene end was trimmed by 5 bases and the J gene end by 5 bases; junction bases not matched to a gene: 8. The germline CDR1 and CDR2 sequences are SGHVS and FQNEAQ. CDR3 length equals 14 residues. The CDR3 spells CASSATGAGETQYF. In DNA form, the CDR3 reads TGTGCCAGCAGCGCTACAGGGGCTGGGGAGACCCAGTACTTC.

This chain links TRBV19 with TRBJ1-1; D unclear. The V gene's germline CDR1 is LNHDA and CDR2 SQIVND (reference sequence). The CDR3 totals 15 residues. The V end was cut by 6 bases, the J end by 1 base, with 15 bases between. This CDR3 is CASSPGFSGNTEAFF. CDR3 in DNA: TGTGCCAGTAGCCCGGGTTTCTCGGGGAACACTGAAGCTTTCTTT.

The chain uses TRBV7-6 and TRBJ2-5; D call uncertain. The germline gives CDR1 SGHVS, CDR2 FNYEAQ. The CDR3 consists of 13 residues. V was clipped by 4 bases and J by 5 bases, with 11 bases between them. The CDR3 nucleotides read TGTGCCAGCAGCTCCCACCCCGAGGAGACCCAGTACTTC. Translating it yields CASSSHPEETQYF.

This chain links TRBV30 with TRBJ1-5, with D hard to call. Per the germline V gene, CDR1 is GTSNPN and CDR2 is SVGIG (reference sequence). V was cut by 5 bases and J by 6 bases, with 14 bases left in between. The CDR3 runs 13 residues. The CDR3 reads CAWAVSGSQPQHF. The CDR3 DNA follows: TGTGCCTGGGCCGTTTCCGGGAGTCAGCCCCAGCATTTT.

This clone appeared a few times. The CDR3 DNA reads as TGTGCCAGTAGCGCGACAGCTAATAATTCACCCCTCCACTTT. This gives the protein CASSATANNSPLHF. This chain connects TRBV19 to TRBJ1-6; the D gene is possibly TRBD1 (5 bases). This CDR3 contains 14 residues. Germline CDR1 LNHDA, CDR2 SQIVND (reference sequence). The V gene lost 6 bases and the J gene lost 5 bases, with 11 bases spanning the gap.

The J gene is TRBJ2-2, the V gene TRBV4-1; TRBD1 or TRBD2 may be the D gene (5 bases each). Germline assignment: CDR1 MGHRA and CDR2 YSYEKL. V shed 0 bases and J shed 2 bases, with 19 bases lying between them. The CDR3 consists of 19 residues. The CDR3 region is CASSQDLVTGTTNTGELFF. In DNA form, the CDR3 reads TGCGCCAGCAGCCAAGACCTCGTTACCGGGACCACCAACACCGGGGAGCTGTTTTTT.

This clone was recorded once. V usage is TRBV10-3 and J usage is TRBJ1-5, with D possibly being TRBD1 (5 bases). The germline gives CDR1 ENHRY, CDR2 SYGVKD. The CDR3 consists of 14 residues. V was cut by 5 bases and J by 7 bases, with 15 bases left in between. CDR3 amino acids: CAISQGGRIQPQHF. The CDR3 DNA reads as TGTGCCATCAGTCAGGGAGGTCGAATCCAGCCCCAGCATTTT.

V and J are TRBV6-1 and TRBJ2-3, with no clear D. The V and J ends lost 1 base and 7 bases respectively, with 9 bases between them. CDR1 is MNHNS, CDR2 SASEGT, per germline. The CDR3 is made up of 13 amino acids. CDR3 DNA sequence: TGTGCCAGCAGTGAAGTAGGGCACAATACGCAGTATTTT. Amino acid sequence: CASSEVGHNTQYF.

V usage is TRBV30 and J usage is TRBJ2-3; TRBD2 agrees at 9 bases. The CDR3 covers 17 residues. After removal of 0 bases from V and 6 bases from J, the junction contained 13 bases not matched to a gene. In germline, CDR1 is GTSNPN, CDR2 SVGIG (reference sequence). CDR3 residues: CAWSVLGVAGATDTQYF. In nucleotides, the CDR3 is TGTGCCTGGAGTGTACTCGGGGTAGCGGGGGCAACCGATACGCAGTATTTT. Full variable domain (remainder filled in from reference TRBV30 and TRBJ2-3): SQTIHQWPATLVQPVGSPLSLECTVEGTSNPNLYWYRQAAGRGLQLLFYSVGIGQISSEVPQNLSASRPQDRQFILSSKKLLLSDSGFYLCAWSVLGVAGATDTQYFGPGTRLTVL.

J is TRBJ1-6 and V is TRBV7-9; D perhaps matches TRBD1 (5 bases). V dropped 1 base and J dropped 10 bases, with 20 bases sitting between them. CDR3 length: 17 residues. Looked up from germline, CDR1 is SEHNR and CDR2 is FQNEAQ (reference sequence). The CDR3 is CASSLDGIGGVLSPLHF. The CDR3 region has the DNA TGTGCCAGCAGCTTAGACGGGATTGGGGGGGTATTGTCACCCCTCCACTTT.

The CDR3 region has the DNA TGCGCCAGCAGCCCAACGGGACAGGGGGCATCTGGGGCCAACGTCCTGACTTTC. As protein: CASSPTGQGASGANVLTF. The chain links TRBV5-1 to TRBJ2-6, with 12 bases that match TRBD1. The CDR3 is made up of 18 amino acids. J lost 1 base, V lost 4 bases, and 6 bases had no gene match. Germline CDR1 is SGHRS and CDR2 is YFSETQ.

J is TRBJ2-7 and V is TRBV6-6, with a possible D match to TRBD2 (5 bases). Germline V lookup: CDR1 MNHNY, CDR2 SVGAGI (reference sequence). V lost 8 bases to trimming and J lost 10 bases, with 12 bases between them. CDR3 length: 10 amino acids. The CDR3 DNA sequence: TGTGCCAGCGGGCAGAGGGAACAGTACTTC. Protein: CASGQREQYF.

V is TRBV5-1 and J is TRBJ2-3; a possible D gene is TRBD2 (6 bases). The CDR3 totals 14 residues. Germline V gene data show CDR1 as SGHRS and CDR2 as YFSETQ. V was pared by 6 bases and J by 8 bases, with 19 bases between. The DNA of the CDR3 is TGCGCCAGCACCTTCGACAGTACCGGGGGTACGCAGTATTTT. Its protein product is CASTFDSTGGTQYF.

The V gene is TRBV19, the J gene TRBJ1-2; possible D gene TRBD1, 6 bases. Germline V gene lookup returns CDR1 LNHDA and CDR2 SQIVND (reference sequence). Between the trimmed V and J ends, which lost 4 bases and 6 bases, there was a span of 9 bases. The CDR3 has 12 amino acids. The CDR3 DNA follows: TGTGCCAGTAGTAATACAGGGCATGGCTACACCTTC. Protein: CASSNTGHGYTF.

This chain connects TRBV7-8 to TRBJ1-4; the D is unclear. The germline V gene encodes CDR1 SGHVS and CDR2 FQNEAQ. The CDR3 spans 15 residues. Trimming took 3 bases from V and 5 from J, leaving 13 bases between them. The CDR3 nucleotides are TGTGCCAGCAGCTTGGGCCCGGGAGAGAATGAAAAACTGTTTTTT. This encodes CASSLGPGENEKLFF.

The rearrangement links TRBV2 to TRBJ2-7; 12 bases are a match to TRBD2. The CDR3 sequence is 15 residues long. V shed 7 bases, J shed 6 bases, and the junction held 10 bases outside the gene matches. From germline, CDR1 is SNHLY and CDR2 FYNNEI. The CDR3 protein is CASKGLAGLPVEQYF. The DNA for the CDR3 is TGTGCCAGCAAGGGACTAGCGGGCCTACCCGTCGAGCAGTACTTC.

This rearrangement joins TRBV2 to TRBJ2-7; D possibly corresponds to TRBD2 (5 bases). This CDR3 contains 13 residues. V was trimmed by 0 bases and J by 6 bases, leaving 9 bases between them. Germline V gives CDR1 SNHLY, CDR2 FYNNEI. The CDR3 DNA is TGTGCCAGCAGTGAAGCCCGGGGTGGCGAGCAGTACTTC. This translates into CASSEARGGEQYF.

This clone was picked up one time. The V and J genes are TRBV6-1 and TRBJ1-2, with D perhaps TRBD1 (5 bases). From germline, CDR1 is MNHNS and CDR2 SASEGT. The CDR3 extends over 14 amino acids. The germline V and J ends were trimmed by 7 bases and 4 bases, with 16 bases remaining between them. DNA of the CDR3: TGTGCCAGCACATCGACAGAAGCTTTCTATGGCTACACCTTC. The encoded protein is CASTSTEAFYGYTF.

The chain carries TRBV6-5 and TRBJ1-1; D is undetermined. The germline V gene encodes CDR1 MNHEY and CDR2 SVGAGI. V lost 2 bases and J lost 8, with 3 bases in between. CDR3 size: 10 residues. CDR3: CASSYDEAFF. The CDR3 DNA follows: TGTGCCAGCAGTTACGACGAAGCTTTCTTT.

V is TRBV30 and J is TRBJ1-5; no definite D call. V lost 2 bases to trimming and J lost 7 bases, with 15 bases between them. The V gene's germline CDR1 is GTSNPN and CDR2 SVGIG (reference sequence). The CDR3 extends over 14 amino acids. Here the CDR3 reads CAWSSLNHPQPQHF. The CDR3 DNA sequence: TGTGCCTGGAGTAGTCTTAATCACCCCCAGCCCCAGCATTTT.

The V gene is TRBV6-1, the J gene TRBJ2-5; TRBD1 is a possible D gene (6 bases). The CDR3 totals 12 residues. V was shortened by 10 bases and J by 4 bases, with 13 bases between the two germline ends. Per germline, CDR1 MNHNS and CDR2 SASEGT. The CDR3 nucleotides read TGTGCCATCCCGACAGGCCCAGAGACCCAGTACTTC. It yields the protein CAIPTGPETQYF.

This rearrangement joins TRBV6-5 to TRBJ1-1; 8 positions agree with TRBD1. V lost 7 bases, J lost 5 bases, and 6 bases stayed unmatched. Looked up from germline, CDR1 is MNHEY and CDR2 is SVGAGI. This CDR3 comprises 13 residues. The CDR3 region has the DNA TGTGCCAGCAACGAACAGGGGGGGACTGAAGCTTTCTTT. As protein: CASNEQGGTEAFF.

The chain is built from TRBV5-6 and TRBJ1-5, with D uncertain. Between the trimmed V and J ends, which lost 0 bases and 9 bases, there was a span of 10 bases. This CDR3 spans 13 amino acids. Germline assignment: CDR1 SGHDT and CDR2 YYEEEE. This chain's CDR3 is CASSLESRGPQHF. The CDR3 DNA reads as TGTGCCAGCAGCTTGGAATCCAGAGGGCCCCAGCATTTT.

The genes are TRBV5-4 and TRBJ2-1; possibly TRBD2 for D (5 bases). V was clipped by 1 base and J by 5 bases, with 10 bases between them. Germline CDR1 and CDR2: SGHNT and YYREEE (reference sequence). This CDR3 spans 14 amino acids. CDR3 bases: TGTGCCAGCAGCTTGTACCCCGGGGACAATGAGCAGTTCTTC. The encoded protein is CASSLYPGDNEQFF.

This clone was counted a few times. The J gene is TRBJ1-2, the V gene TRBV6-6; 7 positions agree with TRBD1. Germline CDR1 MNHNY, CDR2 SVGAGI (reference sequence). This CDR3 is 13 amino acids long. V dropped 6 bases and J dropped 5; count of bases not matched to a gene: 6. This CDR3 is CASSGPGGYGYTF. The CDR3 DNA is TGTGCCAGCAGCGGTCCAGGGGGTTATGGCTACACCTTC.